This TCR beta chain was recorded in a study of metastatic and nonmetastatic thyroid tumors. Study information: Where malignant and benign thyroid patients were concerned, repertoires were compared across blood and tumor or nodule tissue. Study conclusions and caveats: Malignant thyroid tumors reportedly had TCR beta diversity that was significantly higher than in benign nodules, in blood and tumor.

This clone was detected ten times or more. Its antigen is still unknown. Prior to thyroid surgery, none of the patients had received any treatment. In the original processing: Differences in CDR3 between clinicopathological groups were drawn on to build a classifier intended to discriminate distant-metastatic papillary thyroid cancer patients. TCRdb reassembled clones from the PCR reads with MiXCR. V and J calls and clone size were set by TCRdb, not the authors. This table has approximately 79,000 clones, around 7.8% appearing once. CDR1 and CDR2 from the germline V gene are KGHSH and LQKENI. Trimming left V 3 bases short and J 8 bases short, with 16 bases between. The CDR3 is 15 residues long.

This TCR was recovered from a female donor with papillary thyroid cancer or a benign thyroid nodule (not recorded which). Some clones in this sample may be carry-over from other donors' samples. Sample: blood. This sequence joins TRBV18 and TRBJ1-4, with D perhaps TRBD1 (6 bases). CDR3 coding DNA: TGTGCCAGCTCACCTACTCGGGGGCAGTTAGAAAAACTGTTTTTT. The encoded protein is CASSPTRGQLEKLFF.